Listed here are 14 T cell receptor beta chains from one sample, sequenced in a study of CD8 T cells in Susac syndrome. The authors reverse transcribed roughly 0.45 to 1 ug RNA with random hexamers. TCRdb re-called the immunoSEQ multiplex PCR reads with MiXCR, one entry per CDR3 protein. The sample gives approximately 90,000 distinct CDR3 sequences, over 80% of which show up once; 0.25% to 0.4% is in the top ten. Sequencing input: CD8+ T cells from PBMCs. These receptors were collected from a human donor in good health.

This chain uses TRBV7-9 with TRBJ1-1, with TRBD1 matching over 9 bases. This CDR3 is built from 16 residues. CDR1 is SEHNR and CDR2 is FQNEAQ in the germline V gene (reference sequence). V dropped 2 bases and J dropped 3; count of bases not matched to a gene: 7. CDR3: CASSLHPGTGHTEAFF. In nucleotides, the CDR3 is TGTGCCAGCAGCTTACACCCCGGGACAGGGCACACTGAAGCTTTCTTT.

The chain uses TRBV4-1 and TRBJ2-7; D might be TRBD2 (7 bases). The V end was cut by 0 bases, the J end by 7 bases, with 19 bases between. The CDR3 has 16 residues. Germline-derived CDR1 and CDR2 are MGHRA and YSYEKL. The CDR3 region has the DNA TGCGCCAGCAGCCAAGATAGGGGGGGCAGGGTACCTGAGCAGTACTTC. Translated, it gives CASSQDRGGRVPEQYF.

This sequence joins TRBV4-1 and TRBJ2-3; D uncertain. CDR1 is MGHRA and CDR2 is YSYEKL in the germline V gene. Deletions cut 4 bases from V and 5 bases from J, with 7 bases between. The CDR3 is 12 amino acids. CDR3 sequence reads: CASSLDGDTQYF. CDR3 DNA: TGCGCCAGCAGCCTAGATGGAGATACGCAGTATTTT.

This sequence joins TRBV29-1 and TRBJ1-3; 7 bases map to TRBD1. Unmatched junction bases numbered 4, after V lost 0 bases and J lost 2 bases. Germline V gives CDR1 SQVTM, CDR2 ANQGSEA. CDR3 size: 15 residues. The CDR3 reads CSVEEGTAPGNTIYF. In DNA, the CDR3 is TGCAGCGTTGAAGAAGGGACAGCTCCTGGAAACACCATATATTTT.

The chain uses TRBV12-3 or TRBV12-4 and TRBJ2-2; D remains unclear. V was shortened by 2 bases and J by 3 bases, with 16 bases between the two germline ends. There are 17 residues in the CDR3. DNA of the CDR3: TGTGCCAGCAGTTTACCCCACGGAGTTGGGGACACCGGGGAGCTGTTTTTT. Translation: CASSLPHGVGDTGELFF.

The chain couples TRBV12-3 or TRBV12-4 to TRBJ1-5; D possibly corresponds to TRBD1 (6 bases). The V and J ends lost 2 bases and 1 base respectively, with 9 bases between them. The CDR3 consists of 15 residues. The CDR3: CASSLTGMSNQPQHF. DNA of the CDR3: TGTGCCAGCAGTTTAACAGGGATGAGCAATCAGCCCCAGCATTTT.

The chain employs TRBV4-1 and TRBJ1-2, with a tentative D call TRBD1 (6 bases). The CDR3 is 15 residues long. V lost 4 bases to trimming and J lost 4 bases, with 16 bases between them. The V gene's germline CDR1 is MGHRA and CDR2 YSYEKL. Here the CDR3 reads CASSRDSDRTYGYTF. In nucleotides, the CDR3 is TGCGCCAGCAGCCGAGATTCGGACAGAACCTATGGCTACACCTTC.

The chain combines TRBV5-4 with TRBJ2-3; 7 bases match TRBD2. CDR3 length equals 15 residues. V dropped 4 bases and J dropped 2; count of bases not matched to a gene: 7. Germline CDR1 reads SGHNT; CDR2 reads YYREEE (reference sequence). The CDR3: CASSDVGGDTDTQYF. CDR3 DNA sequence: TGTGCCAGCAGCGATGTTGGGGGGGACACAGATACGCAGTATTTT.

The rearrangement uses TRBV20-1 and TRBJ2-1, with D possibly TRBD2 on 6 matching bases. The CDR3 contains 13 residues. V was shortened by 4 bases and J by 8 bases, with 15 bases between the two germline ends. Germline V CDR1 and CDR2: DFQATT, SNEGSKA (reference sequence). This CDR3 reads CSAKTSGSDEQFF. For the CDR3, the DNA is TGCAGTGCTAAGACTAGTGGGTCTGATGAGCAGTTCTTC.

The rearrangement joins TRBV3-1 to TRBJ2-7; D gene unclear. The CDR3 consists of 14 residues. The ends were cut back, 1 base at V and 4 bases at J, with 11 bases in the middle. CDR1 and CDR2 (germline): LGHDT, YNNKEL (reference sequence). Here the CDR3 DNA reads TGTGCCAGCAGCCAAGGTAGACAACTGTACGAGCAGTACTTC. It yields the protein CASSQGRQLYEQYF.

This clonotype was counted a single time. The chain combines TRBV27 with TRBJ2-7; perhaps TRBD1 as D (5 bases). Trimming took off 3 bases at V and 0 bases at J, with 9 bases between the two ends. CDR3 length: 14 amino acids. From germline, CDR1 is MNHEY and CDR2 SMNVEV (reference sequence). The CDR3 protein is CASSFGDSSYEQYF. The CDR3 region has the DNA TGTGCCAGCAGTTTTGGAGACAGCTCCTACGAGCAGTACTTC.

This clonotype is a singleton in its sample. J is TRBJ2-7 and V is TRBV4-1; D gene ambiguous. Germline CDR1 MGHRA, CDR2 YSYEKL. V lost 4 bases to trimming and J lost 6 bases, with 13 bases between them. The CDR3 has 13 amino acids. CDR3 sequence: CASSLGTEGEQYF. The CDR3 coding sequence is TGCGCCAGCAGCCTCGGTACGGAAGGCGAGCAGTACTTC.

V usage is TRBV9 and J usage is TRBJ1-1; no clear D. The germline V gene encodes CDR1 SGDLS and CDR2 YYNGEE. Between the trimmed V and J ends, which lost 4 bases and 3 bases, there was a span of 16 bases. The CDR3 has 15 amino acids. The CDR3, as DNA: TGTGCCAGCAGCCCCACGGAGAGGGTGTACACTGAAGCTTTCTTT. Protein sequence: CASSPTERVYTEAFF.

The genes are TRBV4-1 and TRBJ2-4; D ambiguous. The V gene lost 0 bases and the J gene lost 5 bases, with 8 bases spanning the gap. Germline-derived CDR1 and CDR2 are MGHRA and YSYEKL. The CDR3 extends over 14 amino acids. This CDR3 reads CASSQDRSENIQYF. Written as DNA, the CDR3 is TGCGCCAGCAGCCAAGACAGGTCTGAAAACATTCAGTACTTC.